The clone carrying this T cell receptor (delta chain) is medium-sized by share. This sample was included in a study of gamma-delta T cells after stem cell transplantation. TCRdb re-processed the RT-PCR reads via CATT. The data contain several thousand delta-chain clones, 21% of them singletons. CDR3 length: 20 residues. Germline V CDR1 and CDR2: TSWWSYY, QGS. Unmatched junction bases numbered 16, after V lost 0 bases and J lost 0 bases. Specimen: gamma-delta T cells. The sequence came from a human donor. It is not recorded whose cells these are; they may come from a transplant donor. This chain links TRDV1 with TRDJ1; 7 bases match TRDD3. The CDR3 loop is CALGELRQTYWGTYTDKLIF. CDR3 nucleotide sequence: TGTGCTCTTGGGGAACTCCGCCAAACGTACTGGGGAACGTACACCGATAAACTCATCTTT.